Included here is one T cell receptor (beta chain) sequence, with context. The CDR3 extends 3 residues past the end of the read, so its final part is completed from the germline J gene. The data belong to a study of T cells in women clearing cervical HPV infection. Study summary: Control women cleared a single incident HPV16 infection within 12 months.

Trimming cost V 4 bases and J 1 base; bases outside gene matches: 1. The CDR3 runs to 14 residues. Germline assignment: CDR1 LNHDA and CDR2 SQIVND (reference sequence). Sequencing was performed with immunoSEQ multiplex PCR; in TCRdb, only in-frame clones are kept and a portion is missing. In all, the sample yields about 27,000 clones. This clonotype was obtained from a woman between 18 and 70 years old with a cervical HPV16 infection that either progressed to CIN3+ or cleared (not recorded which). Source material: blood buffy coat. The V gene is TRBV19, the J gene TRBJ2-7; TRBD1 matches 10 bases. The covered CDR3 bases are TGTGCCAGTAGTAAGGGACAGGGGTCCTACGAG. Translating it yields CASSKGQGSYE. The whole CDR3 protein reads CASSKGQGSYEQYF.